This TCR beta chain was sequenced in a study of CD8 T cells in Susac syndrome. Study-level results: Among people with Susac, CD8+ clonal expansion was greatest in TEMRA cells and active patients.

Random hexamers were used to reverse transcribe an amount of about 0.45 to 1 ug RNA. TCRdb reprocessed the immunoSEQ multiplex PCR reads with MiXCR, giving one entry per CDR3 protein. The data contain 75,000 to 95,000 distinct CDR3 sequences, under 95% of them seen just once; the ten biggest clones take up approximately 0.45%. The V gene lost 1 base and the J gene lost 0 bases, with 9 bases spanning the gap. CDR3 length: 15 residues. Germline values: CDR1 MGHRA, CDR2 YSYEKL. Regarding this clonotype: Its antigen is unknown.

Sequencing of TCR beta, carried out with a high-throughput approach, was applied to CD8+ and CD4+ T cells from the blood. The origin of this receptor is a human donor with Susac syndrome. This sequence joins TRBV4-1 and TRBJ1-1, with a weak D call TRBD1 (5 bases). The sequencing input was CD8+ T cells from PBMCs. CDR3 protein: CASSQATAMNTEAFF. The CDR3 DNA reads TGCGCCAGCAGCCAAGCGACAGCGATGAACACTGAAGCTTTCTTT.